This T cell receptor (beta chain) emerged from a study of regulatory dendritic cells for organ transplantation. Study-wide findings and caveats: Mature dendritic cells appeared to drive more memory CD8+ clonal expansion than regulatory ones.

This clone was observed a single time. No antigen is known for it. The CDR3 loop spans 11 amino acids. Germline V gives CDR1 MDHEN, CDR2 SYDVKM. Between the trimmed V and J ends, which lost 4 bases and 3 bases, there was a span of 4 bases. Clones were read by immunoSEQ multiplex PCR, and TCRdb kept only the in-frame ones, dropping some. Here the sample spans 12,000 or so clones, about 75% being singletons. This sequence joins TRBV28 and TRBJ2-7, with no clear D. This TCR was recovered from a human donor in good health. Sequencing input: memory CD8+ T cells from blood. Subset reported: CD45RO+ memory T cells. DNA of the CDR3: TGTGCCAGCAGTTGCTGCTACGAGCAGTACTTC. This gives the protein CASSCCYEQYF. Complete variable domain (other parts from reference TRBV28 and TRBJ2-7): DVKVTQSSRYLVKRTGEKVFLECVQDMDHENMFWYRQDPGLGLRLIYFSYDVKMKEKGDIPEGYSVSREKKERFSLILESASTNQTSMYLCASSCCYEQYFGPGTRLTVT.